The present TCR beta chain was sequenced within a study of CD8+ T cells in alopecia areata. Isolated RNA was reverse transcribed into cDNA used as the sequencing template. This table comes from immunoSEQ multiplex PCR, and its TCRdb copy is limited to in-frame clones, with some not included. The sample includes roughly 120,000 clones, over 60% of them seen just once. The CDR3 is 15 amino acids. Germline V gene lookup returns CDR1 PRHDT and CDR2 FYEKMQ (reference sequence). The V end was cut by 5 bases, the J end by 2 bases, with 16 bases between. This receptor was taken from a human donor in good health. The chain carries TRBV13 and TRBJ2-7; TRBD1 is a possible D gene (7 bases). What was sequenced was CD4+ T cells sorted from blood. The CDR3 sequence: CASSAGPGGTYEQYF. The CDR3 region has the DNA TGTGCCAGCAGCGCAGGCCCAGGGGGGACCTACGAGCAGTACTTC.